A selection of T cell receptor beta chains follows, all from one sample in a study of OX40 agonist ivuxolimab in advanced cancers. The assay was immunoSEQ multiplex PCR, and TCRdb's table has in-frame clones only and misses some. In the table there are approximately 99,000 clones, about nine tenths of which are singletons. The sample here was CD4+ or CD8+ T cells sorted from blood, taken in a trial of the OX40 agonist ivuxolimab. Receptors originate from an adult with an advanced solid tumor such as melanoma, head and neck, liver or kidney cancer. Each CDR3 is given with its conserved first and last residue. A D gene is named only where the DNA matches it firmly. Clone size is stated in some rows and not others, as once, few, many or a class when expanded.

>-|15|-|TRBJ1-5|TRBV19
CASTPGQKFNQPQHF
TGTGCCAGTACCCCAGGGCAGAAATTCAATCAGCCCCAGCATTTT
>-|15|TRBD2|TRBJ2-3|TRBV18
CASSRTSGPTDTQYF
TGTGCCAGCTCACGGACTAGCGGGCCCACAGATACGCAGTATTTT
>-|14|-|TRBJ1-5|TRBV27
CASSLWGSNQPQHF
TGTGCCAGCAGTTTATGGGGCAGCAATCAGCCCCAGCATTTT
>once|15|-|TRBJ1-2|TRBV6-1
CASTTNEAGDYGYTF
TGTGCCAGCACCACGAATGAGGCCGGTGACTATGGCTACACCTTC
>-|14|TRBD1|TRBJ1-5|TRBV7-8
CASSQDREDQPQHF
TGTGCCAGCAGCCAGGACAGGGAGGATCAGCCCCAGCATTTT
>-|15|-|TRBJ2-6|TRBV14
CASSYGGSWANVLTF
TGTGCCAGCAGCTACGGGGGAAGCTGGGCCAACGTCCTGACTTTC
>-|14|-|TRBJ2-5|TRBV5-1
CASSLSGAPETQYF
TGCGCCAGCAGCTTGTCGGGGGCTCCTGAGACCCAGTACTTC
>-|14|TRBD1|TRBJ1-1|TRBV11-2
CASSSATGGTEAFF
TGTGCCAGCAGCTCGGCGACAGGGGGCACTGAAGCTTTCTTT
>-|14|TRBD1|TRBJ2-7|TRBV29-1
CSVVSGQGLYEQYF
TGCAGCGTTGTATCTGGACAGGGGCTGTACGAGCAGTACTTC
>-|15|TRBD2|TRBJ2-7|TRBV7-2
CASSHRASGSYEQYF
TGTGCCAGCAGCCACCGGGCTAGCGGGTCCTACGAGCAGTACTTC
>-|11|-|TRBJ2-3|TRBV10-3
CAIRAEDTQYF
TGTGCCATCAGAGCTGAAGATACGCAGTATTTT
>few|15|TRBD1|TRBJ1-2|TRBV30
CAWRGTGTAIYGYTF
TGTGCCTGGAGAGGGACCGGGACAGCGATTTATGGCTACACCTTC
>few|15|-|TRBJ1-5|TRBV7-2
CASSPLVGSGQPQHF
TGTGCCAGCAGCCCCCTGGTAGGTTCGGGTCAGCCCCAGCATTTT
>-|16|TRBD2|TRBJ2-7|TRBV5-1
CASSLEGLAGTHEQYF
TGCGCCAGCAGCCTGGAGGGACTAGCGGGGACCCACGAGCAGTACTTC
>-|15|TRBD1|TRBJ2-3|TRBV11-2
CASSPRGGRTDTQYF
TGTGCCAGCAGCCCTAGAGGGGGCCGCACAGATACGCAGTATTTT
>-|19|TRBD1|TRBJ2-3|TRBV14
CASSSPGQGPTLVTDTQYF
TGTGCCAGCAGCTCGCCGGGACAGGGGCCGACGTTGGTCACAGATACGCAGTATTTT
>-|18|TRBD1|TRBJ1-5|TRBV6-1
CASSETLPRTGGGQPQHF
TGTGCCAGCAGTGAAACGTTACCCCGTACAGGGGGTGGTCAGCCCCAGCATTTT
>-|15|-|TRBJ1-2|TRBV11-2
CASSLDGWGWYGYTF
TGTGCCAGCAGCTTAGATGGTTGGGGATGGTATGGCTACACCTTC
>-|14|TRBD2|TRBJ2-3|TRBV6-4
CASSVLAGADTQYF
TGTGCCAGCAGTGTTCTAGCGGGAGCAGATACGCAGTATTTT
>-|14|-|TRBJ1-2|TRBV6-6
CASNPENRLYGYTF
TGTGCCAGCAATCCCGAGAACAGGCTCTATGGCTACACCTTC
>-|15|TRBD1|TRBJ1-5|TRBV7-2
CASNLQGTGNQPQHF
TGTGCCAGCAACCTACAGGGGACGGGCAATCAGCCCCAGCATTTT
>once|16|-|TRBJ2-6|TRBV12-5
CASGLVAGAGANVLTF
TGTGCTAGTGGTTTGGTAGCGGGCGCTGGGGCCAACGTCCTGACTTTC
>-|17|-|TRBJ1-5|TRBV30
CAWSVPGKQSSNQPQHF
TGTGCCTGGAGTGTACCAGGGAAGCAATCGAGCAATCAGCCCCAGCATTTT
>-|15|-|TRBJ1-3|TRBV19
CASSIVAFSGNTIYF
TGTGCCAGTAGTATAGTCGCTTTCTCTGGAAACACCATATATTTT
>once|15|-|TRBJ2-7|TRBV27
CASSLRQGGSYEQYF
TGTGCCAGCAGTTTACGGCAGGGTGGCTCCTACGAGCAGTACTTC
>few|15|-|TRBJ1-1|TRBV7-9
CASRPGEGLNTEAFF
TGTGCCAGCCGACCCGGGGAGGGCTTGAACACTGAAGCTTTCTTT
>-|12|TRBD2|TRBJ2-5|TRBV6-5
CASRPPGGTQYF
TGTGCCAGCAGGCCGCCGGGGGGGACCCAGTACTTC
>-|12|-|TRBJ1-1|TRBV30
CAWSAGYTEAFF
TGTGCCTGGAGTGCAGGGTACACTGAAGCTTTCTTT
>-|14|TRBD1|TRBJ1-4|TRBV19
CASSTGTGIEKLFF
TGTGCCAGTAGTACCGGGACAGGGATTGAAAAACTGTTTTTT
>once|12|TRBD2|TRBJ2-7|TRBV2
CANGGDAYEQYF
TGTGCCAACGGGGGGGATGCCTACGAGCAGTACTTC
>-|18|-|TRBJ2-1|TRBV12-1
CASSFVTLTSSNYNEQFF
TGTGCCAGCAGCTTTGTGACGTTAACTAGTTCCAACTACAATGAGCAGTTCTTC
>-|12|-|TRBJ1-2|TRBV5-6
CASSLLTYGYTF
TGTGCCAGCAGCTTGCTTACCTATGGCTACACCTTC
>-|16|-|TRBJ2-2|TRBV25-1
CASSDRVGGWTGELFF
TGTGCCAGCAGTGACAGGGTGGGAGGTTGGACCGGGGAGCTGTTTTTT
>once|17|-|TRBJ1-6|TRBV30
CAVLRGEGSSYNSPLHF
TGTGCCGTACTAAGGGGGGAGGGGTCCTCCTATAATTCACCCCTCCACTTT
>-|15|-|TRBJ1-1|TRBV18
CASSPTQNMNTEAFF
TGTGCCAGCTCCCCGACACAGAACATGAACACTGAAGCTTTCTTT
>-|14|TRBD2|TRBJ2-2|TRBV5-1
CASSRTSSAGELFF
TGCGCCAGCAGCCGGACTAGCAGTGCCGGGGAGCTGTTTTTT
>-|14|TRBD2|TRBJ2-3|TRBV7-9
CASSFASGSDTQYF
TGTGCCAGCAGCTTCGCTAGCGGGAGTGATACGCAGTATTTT
>-|15|-|TRBJ2-7|TRBV11-3
CASSLEGPGTYEQYF
TGTGCCAGCAGCTTAGAAGGTCCAGGGACCTACGAGCAGTACTTC
>-|12|-|TRBJ1-1|TRBV10-3
CAISATGPEAFF
TGTGCCATCAGTGCTACAGGGCCTGAAGCTTTCTTT
>-|15|TRBD1|TRBJ1-5|TRBV6-1
CASSPQGNSNQPQHF
TGTGCCAGCAGTCCACAGGGGAATAGCAATCAGCCCCAGCATTTT
>-|15|-|TRBJ2-7|TRBV7-2
CASSLGLSVSYEQYF
TGTGCCAGCAGCTTGGGACTTTCCGTATCCTACGAGCAGTACTTC
>-|13|-|TRBJ1-4|TRBV30
CAWKDQNNEKLFF
TGTGCCTGGAAGGATCAAAATAATGAAAAACTGTTTTTT